This T cell receptor (beta chain) derives from a study of T cell responses to AZD1222 COVID-19 vaccine. Study-level findings and limits: Repertoire sampling happened only post peak T cell response.

The CDR3 sequence is 14 residues long. Trimming took 1 base from V and 3 from J, leaving 10 bases between them. Germline lookup yields CDR1 LGHNA and CDR2 YSLEER. This clone was observed once. What it recognizes is unknown. The method was immunoSEQ multiplex PCR; TCRdb's version includes in-frame clones alone and lacks a portion of them. The sample shows under 200,000 clones, more than 80% of them seen only once. This sequence originates from an adult who received the MenACWY meningococcal vaccine as a control. The genes are TRBV4-3 and TRBJ2-7; D is undetermined. Material: peripheral blood, obtained 28 days after the second dose of the MenACWY control vaccine. The DNA of the CDR3 is TGCGCCAGCAGCCAAGTGATATACAGCTACGAGCAGTACTTC. Translating gives CASSQVIYSYEQYF.